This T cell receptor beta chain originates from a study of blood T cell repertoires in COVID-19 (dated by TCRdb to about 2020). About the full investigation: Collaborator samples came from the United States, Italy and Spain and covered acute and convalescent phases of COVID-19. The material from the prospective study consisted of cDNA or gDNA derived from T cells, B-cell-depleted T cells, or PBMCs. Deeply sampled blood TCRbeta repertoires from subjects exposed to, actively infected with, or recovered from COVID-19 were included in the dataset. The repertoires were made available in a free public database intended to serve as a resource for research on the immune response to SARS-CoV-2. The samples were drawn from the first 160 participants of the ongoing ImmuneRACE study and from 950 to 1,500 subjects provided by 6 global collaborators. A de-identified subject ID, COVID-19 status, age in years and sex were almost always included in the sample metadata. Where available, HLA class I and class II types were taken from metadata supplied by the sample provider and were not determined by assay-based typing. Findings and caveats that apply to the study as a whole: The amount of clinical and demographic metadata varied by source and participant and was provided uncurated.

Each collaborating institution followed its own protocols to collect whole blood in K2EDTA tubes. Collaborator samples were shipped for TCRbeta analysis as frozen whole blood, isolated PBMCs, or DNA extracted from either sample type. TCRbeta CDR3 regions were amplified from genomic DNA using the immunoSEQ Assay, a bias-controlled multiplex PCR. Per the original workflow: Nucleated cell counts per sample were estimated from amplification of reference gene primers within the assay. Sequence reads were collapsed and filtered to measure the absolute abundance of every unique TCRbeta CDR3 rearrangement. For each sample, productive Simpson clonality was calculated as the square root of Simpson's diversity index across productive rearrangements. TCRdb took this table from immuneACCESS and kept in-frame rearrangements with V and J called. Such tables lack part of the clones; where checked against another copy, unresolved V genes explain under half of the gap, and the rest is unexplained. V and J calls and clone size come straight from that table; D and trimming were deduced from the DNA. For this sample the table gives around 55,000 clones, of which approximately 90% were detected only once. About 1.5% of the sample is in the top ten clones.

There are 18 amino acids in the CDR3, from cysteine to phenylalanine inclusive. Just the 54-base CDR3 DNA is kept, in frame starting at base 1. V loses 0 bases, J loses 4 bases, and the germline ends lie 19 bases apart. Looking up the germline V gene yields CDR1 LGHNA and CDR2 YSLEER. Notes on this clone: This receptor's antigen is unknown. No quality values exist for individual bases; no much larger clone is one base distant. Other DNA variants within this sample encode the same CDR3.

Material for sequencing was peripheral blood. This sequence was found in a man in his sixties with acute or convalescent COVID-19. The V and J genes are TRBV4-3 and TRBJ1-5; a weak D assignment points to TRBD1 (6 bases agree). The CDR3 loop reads CASSQDLGGGGSNQPQHF. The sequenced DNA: TGCGCCAGCAGCCAAGATTTAGGGGGGGGCGGTTCGAATCAGCCCCAGCATTTT.